This TCR beta chain was captured by sequencing in a study of blood T cell repertoires in COVID-19. Study-wide context: Sample material is recorded as cDNA or gDNA derived from T cells, B-cell-depleted T cells, or PBMCs.

CDR3 length equals 14 residues. Deletions cut 0 bases from V and 5 bases from J, with 11 bases between. CDR1 and CDR2 (germline): SGHDN, FVKESK. In the source study's methods: Amplification from reference gene primers served as the basis for estimated nucleated cell counts. Assay: immunoSEQ multiplex PCR; the TCRdb copy retains only in-frame clones and omits some. The V and J calls and clone size are taken from that table; D and trimming were inferred from the DNA. This table holds some 260,000 clones, about 85% found once. The source is a man between 18 and 35 years old with active or convalescent COVID-19. The V and J genes are TRBV14 and TRBJ2-7, with D perhaps matching TRBD1 (5 bases). Input material: peripheral blood. CDR3 region: CASSQETGWDEQYF. The CDR3 nucleotides are TGTGCCAGCAGCCAAGAAACAGGATGGGACGAGCAGTACTTC.